This paragraph reports one T cell receptor (beta chain). This specimen belongs to a study of T cell responses to AZD1222 COVID-19 vaccine. Overall study context: Investigators merged groups given second doses at roughly 4 or roughly 12 weeks.

The CDR3 covers 16 residues. Trimming took 1 base from V and 2 from J; bases not matched to a gene: 6. Germline assignment: CDR1 LGHDT and CDR2 YNNKEL (reference sequence). The repertoire was sequenced with immunoSEQ multiplex PCR; TCRdb's copy has only in-frame clones and lacks some. The sample includes tens of thousands of clones, more than 70% of them seen just once. This sequence originates from an adult in good health. Material: peripheral blood, obtained on day 0 of AZD1222 vaccination. This rearrangement joins TRBV3-1 (or the pseudogene TRBV3-2) to TRBJ2-3; 7 bases match TRBD2. The CDR3 region is CASSQVRGVNTDTQYF. The CDR3 DNA follows: TGTGCCAGCAGCCAAGTTCGGGGGGTCAACACAGATACGCAGTATTTT.